This T cell receptor (beta chain) comes out of a study of T cell changes during pregnancy in multiple sclerosis. Only in-frame clones appear in the TCRdb table, and some are missing; sequencing was by immunoSEQ multiplex PCR. The sample holds around 70,000 clones, around 94% seen once. Sequences were derived from peripheral blood, sampled in the third trimester of pregnancy. This sequence was found in a female donor with multiple sclerosis, enrolled in a pregnancy study.

DNA of the CDR3: TGTGCCAGCAGCTTAGTGGGCAGGTACAGCACTGAAGCTTTCTTT. Encoded protein: CASSLVGRYSTEAFF. The V gene is TRBV7-2, the J gene TRBJ1-1, with D unresolved. The V and J ends lost 1 base and 4 bases respectively, with 13 bases between them. This CDR3 has 15 residues. Per the germline V gene, CDR1 is SGHTA and CDR2 is FQGNSA.